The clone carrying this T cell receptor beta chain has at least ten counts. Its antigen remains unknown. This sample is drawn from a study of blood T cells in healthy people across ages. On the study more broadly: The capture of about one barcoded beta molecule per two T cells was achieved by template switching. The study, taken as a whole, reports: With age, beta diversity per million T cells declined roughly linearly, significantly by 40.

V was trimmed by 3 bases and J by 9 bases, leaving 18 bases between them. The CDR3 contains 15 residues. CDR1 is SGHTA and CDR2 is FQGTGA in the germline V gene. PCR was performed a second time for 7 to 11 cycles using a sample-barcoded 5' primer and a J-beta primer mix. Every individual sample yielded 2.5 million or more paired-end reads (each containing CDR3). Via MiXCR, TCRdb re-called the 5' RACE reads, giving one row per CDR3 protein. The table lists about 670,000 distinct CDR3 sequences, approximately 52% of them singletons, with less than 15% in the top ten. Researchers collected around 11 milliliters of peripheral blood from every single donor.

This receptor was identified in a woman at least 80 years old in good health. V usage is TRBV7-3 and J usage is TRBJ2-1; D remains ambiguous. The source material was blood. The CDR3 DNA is TGTGCCAGCAGCTTCGGATCGGGTTGGTCGGGTGAGCAGTTCTTC. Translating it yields CASSFGSGWSGEQFF.